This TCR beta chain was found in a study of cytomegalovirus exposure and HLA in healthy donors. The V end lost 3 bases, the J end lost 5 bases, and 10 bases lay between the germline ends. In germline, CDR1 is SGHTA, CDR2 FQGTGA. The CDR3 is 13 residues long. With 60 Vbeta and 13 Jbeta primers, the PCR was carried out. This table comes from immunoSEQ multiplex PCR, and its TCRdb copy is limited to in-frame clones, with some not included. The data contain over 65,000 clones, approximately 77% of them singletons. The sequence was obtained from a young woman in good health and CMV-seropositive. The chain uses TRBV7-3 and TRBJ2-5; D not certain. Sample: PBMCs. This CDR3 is CASSLVDGETQYF. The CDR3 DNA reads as TGTGCCAGCAGCTTGGTCGACGGGGAGACCCAGTACTTC.